This TCR beta chain was identified in a study of Ad26.COV2.S vaccination and SARS-CoV-2 variants. For the study at large: Once or twice, 56 days apart, Ad26.COV2.S was delivered intramuscularly.

TCRdb's copy holds only in-frame clones and misses some; the assay was immunoSEQ multiplex PCR. The profile shows about 400,000 clones, 80% to 90% of them singletons. Stated treatment: roughly 19 received Ad26.COV2.S at low or high dose, single or two shots; about 5 received placebo; per-sample allocation not given. Sample collection was performed on day 63 after the first vaccine or placebo injection. Boston supplied an adult donor aged 18-55 years. This CDR3 is built from 14 residues. V lost 3 bases to trimming and J lost 4 bases, with 12 bases between them. Germline-derived CDR1 and CDR2 are SEHNR and FQNEAQ (reference sequence).

The receptor was derived from a person aged 18 to 65 who received the Ad26.COV2.S COVID-19 vaccine or a placebo. The sample here was peripheral blood, taken in a trial of Ad26.COV2.S vaccine versus placebo. The chain employs TRBV7-9 and TRBJ1-1; D is unclear. The CDR3 sequence: CASSFFGVGTEAFF. The DNA for the CDR3 is TGTGCCAGCAGCTTTTTTGGGGTGGGCACTGAAGCTTTCTTT.